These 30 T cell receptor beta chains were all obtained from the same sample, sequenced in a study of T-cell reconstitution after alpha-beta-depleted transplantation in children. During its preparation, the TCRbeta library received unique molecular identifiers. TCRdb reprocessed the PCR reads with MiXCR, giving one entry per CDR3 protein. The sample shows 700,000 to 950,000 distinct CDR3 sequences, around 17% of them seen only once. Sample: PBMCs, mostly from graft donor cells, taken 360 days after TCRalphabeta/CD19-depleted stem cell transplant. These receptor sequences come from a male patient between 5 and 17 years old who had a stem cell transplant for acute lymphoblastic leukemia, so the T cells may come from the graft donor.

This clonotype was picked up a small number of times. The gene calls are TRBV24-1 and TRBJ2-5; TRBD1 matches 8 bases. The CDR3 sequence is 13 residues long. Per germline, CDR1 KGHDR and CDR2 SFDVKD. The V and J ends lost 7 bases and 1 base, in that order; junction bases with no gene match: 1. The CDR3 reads CATSTGGQETQYF. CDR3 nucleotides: TGTGCCACCAGCACAGGGGGCCAAGAGACCCAGTACTTC.

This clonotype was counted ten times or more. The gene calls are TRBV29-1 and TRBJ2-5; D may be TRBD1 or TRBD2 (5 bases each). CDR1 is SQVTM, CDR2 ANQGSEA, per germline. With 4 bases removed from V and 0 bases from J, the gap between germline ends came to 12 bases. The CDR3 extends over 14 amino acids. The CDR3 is CSVARGANQETQYF. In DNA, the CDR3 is TGCAGCGTTGCGAGAGGGGCAAACCAAGAGACCCAGTACTTC.

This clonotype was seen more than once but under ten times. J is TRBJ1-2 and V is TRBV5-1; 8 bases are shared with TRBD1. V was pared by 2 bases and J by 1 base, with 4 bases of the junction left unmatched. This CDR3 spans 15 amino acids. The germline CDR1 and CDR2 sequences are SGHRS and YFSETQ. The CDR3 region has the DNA TGCGCCAGCAGCTTCCAGGGGGCGGGTAACTATGGCTACACCTTC. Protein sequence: CASSFQGAGNYGYTF.

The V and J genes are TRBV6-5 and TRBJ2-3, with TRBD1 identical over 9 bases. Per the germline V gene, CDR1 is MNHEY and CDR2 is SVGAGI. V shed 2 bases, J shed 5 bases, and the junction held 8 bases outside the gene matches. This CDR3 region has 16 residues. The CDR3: CASSYTSQGAKDTQYF. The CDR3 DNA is TGTGCCAGCAGTTACACTTCACAGGGGGCAAAAGATACGCAGTATTTT.

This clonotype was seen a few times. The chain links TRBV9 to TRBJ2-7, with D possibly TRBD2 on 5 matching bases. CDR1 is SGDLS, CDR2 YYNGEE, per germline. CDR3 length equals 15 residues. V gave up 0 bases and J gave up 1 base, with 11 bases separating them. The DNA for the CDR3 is TGTGCCAGCAGCGTAGGGGGAGAGCCTTCCTACGAGCAGTACTTC. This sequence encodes CASSVGGEPSYEQYF.

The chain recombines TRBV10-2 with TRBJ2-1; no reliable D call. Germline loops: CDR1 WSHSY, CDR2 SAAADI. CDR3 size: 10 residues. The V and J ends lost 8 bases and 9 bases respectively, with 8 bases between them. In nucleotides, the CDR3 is TGCGCCAGCCTCCAGCTTGAGCAGTTCTTC. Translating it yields CASLQLEQFF.

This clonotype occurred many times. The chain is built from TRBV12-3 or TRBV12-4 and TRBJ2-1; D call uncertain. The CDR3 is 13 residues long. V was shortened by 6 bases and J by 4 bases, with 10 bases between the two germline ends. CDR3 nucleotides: TGTGCCAGCAGCTCAGGTGGATACAATGAGCAGTTCTTC. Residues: CASSSGGYNEQFF.

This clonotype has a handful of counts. The DNA of the CDR3 is TGTGCCAGCAGCTATTCACTAGCCTACGAGCAGTACTTC. Its translation: CASSYSLAYEQYF. This chain connects TRBV11-2 to TRBJ2-7; D might be TRBD2 (5 bases). The germline gives CDR1 SGHAT, CDR2 FQNNGV. With 4 bases removed from V and 2 bases from J, the gap between germline ends came to 9 bases. The CDR3 has 13 residues.

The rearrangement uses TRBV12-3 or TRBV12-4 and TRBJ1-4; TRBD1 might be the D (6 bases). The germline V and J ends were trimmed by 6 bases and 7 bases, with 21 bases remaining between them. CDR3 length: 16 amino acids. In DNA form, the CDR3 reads TGTGCCAGCAGGCCGACAGGTGACCGAATGATTGAAAAACTGTTTTTT. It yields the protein CASRPTGDRMIEKLFF.

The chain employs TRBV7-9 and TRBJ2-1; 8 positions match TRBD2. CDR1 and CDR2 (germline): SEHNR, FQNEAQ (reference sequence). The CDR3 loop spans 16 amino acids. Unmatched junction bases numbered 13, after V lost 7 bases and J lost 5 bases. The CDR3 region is CASILLTSGSNNEQFF. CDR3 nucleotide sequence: TGTGCCAGCATCCTACTTACTAGCGGTTCTAACAATGAGCAGTTCTTC.

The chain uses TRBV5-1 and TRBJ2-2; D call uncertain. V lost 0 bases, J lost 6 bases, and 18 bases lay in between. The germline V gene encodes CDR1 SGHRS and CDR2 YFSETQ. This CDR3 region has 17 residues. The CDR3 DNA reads TGCGCCAGCAGCTTGGAACCTCCCGACTGGCAGGCCGGGGAGCTGTTTTTT. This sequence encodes CASSLEPPDWQAGELFF.

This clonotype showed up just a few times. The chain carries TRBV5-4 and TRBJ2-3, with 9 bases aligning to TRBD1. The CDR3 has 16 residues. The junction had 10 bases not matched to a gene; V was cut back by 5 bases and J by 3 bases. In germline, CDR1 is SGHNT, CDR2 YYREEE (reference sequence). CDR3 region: CASRSVGQGMTDTQYF. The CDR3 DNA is TGTGCCAGCAGATCAGTGGGACAGGGAATGACAGATACGCAGTATTTT.

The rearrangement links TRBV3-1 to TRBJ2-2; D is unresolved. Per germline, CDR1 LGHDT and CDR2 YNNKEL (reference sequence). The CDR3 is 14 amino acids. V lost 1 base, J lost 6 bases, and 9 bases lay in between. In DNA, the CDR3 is TGTGCCAGCAGCCAAGGTGGTTTCGCCGGGGAGCTGTTTTTT. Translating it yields CASSQGGFAGELFF.

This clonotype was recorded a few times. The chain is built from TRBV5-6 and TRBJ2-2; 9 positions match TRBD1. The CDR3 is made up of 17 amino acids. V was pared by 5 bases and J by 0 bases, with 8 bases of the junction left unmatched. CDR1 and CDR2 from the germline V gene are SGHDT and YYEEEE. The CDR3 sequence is CASSQYTGGANTGELFF. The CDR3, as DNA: TGTGCCAGCAGTCAATATACAGGGGGCGCGAACACCGGGGAGCTGTTTTTT.

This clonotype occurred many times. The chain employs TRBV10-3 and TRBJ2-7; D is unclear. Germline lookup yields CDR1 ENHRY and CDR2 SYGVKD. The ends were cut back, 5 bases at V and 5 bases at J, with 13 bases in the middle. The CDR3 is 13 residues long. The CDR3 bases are TGTGCCATCAGTCCAGCGAGGAGTGACGAGCAGTACTTC. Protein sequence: CAISPARSDEQYF.

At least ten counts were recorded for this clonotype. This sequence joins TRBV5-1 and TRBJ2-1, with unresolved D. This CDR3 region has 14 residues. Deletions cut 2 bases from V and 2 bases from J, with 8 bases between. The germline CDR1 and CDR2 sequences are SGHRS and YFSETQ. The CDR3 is CASSLGVAYNEQFF. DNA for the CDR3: TGCGCCAGCAGCTTAGGAGTAGCCTACAATGAGCAGTTCTTC.

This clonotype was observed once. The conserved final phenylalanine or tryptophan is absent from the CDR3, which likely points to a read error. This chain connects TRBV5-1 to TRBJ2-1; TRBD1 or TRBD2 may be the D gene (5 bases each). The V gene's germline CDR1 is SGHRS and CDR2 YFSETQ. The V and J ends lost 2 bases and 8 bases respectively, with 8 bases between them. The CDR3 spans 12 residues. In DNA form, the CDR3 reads TGCGCCAGCAGCTTTGGGGGAGATGAGCAGTTCTAC. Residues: CASSFGGDEQFY.

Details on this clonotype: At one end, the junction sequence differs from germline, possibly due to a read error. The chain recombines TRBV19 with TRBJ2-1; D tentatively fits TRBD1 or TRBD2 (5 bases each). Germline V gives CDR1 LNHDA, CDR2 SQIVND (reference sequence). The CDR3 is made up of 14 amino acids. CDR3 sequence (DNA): TGTGCCAGTAGTATGATCGGGACCAACAAAGAGCAGTTCTTC. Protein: CASSMIGTNKEQFF.

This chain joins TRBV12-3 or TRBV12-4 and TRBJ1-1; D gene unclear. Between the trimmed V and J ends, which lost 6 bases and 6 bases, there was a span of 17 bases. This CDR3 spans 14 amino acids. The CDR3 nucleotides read TGTGCCAGCAGACCTTTTCGGGTCGGCGCTGAAGCTTTCTTT. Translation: CASRPFRVGAEAFF.

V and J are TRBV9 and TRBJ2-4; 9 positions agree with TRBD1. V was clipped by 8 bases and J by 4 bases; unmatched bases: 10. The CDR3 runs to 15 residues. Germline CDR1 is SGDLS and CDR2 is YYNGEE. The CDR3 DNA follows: TGTGCCAGTCTAAACCCCGGGACAGGGAAAAACATTCAGTACTTC. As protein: CASLNPGTGKNIQYF.

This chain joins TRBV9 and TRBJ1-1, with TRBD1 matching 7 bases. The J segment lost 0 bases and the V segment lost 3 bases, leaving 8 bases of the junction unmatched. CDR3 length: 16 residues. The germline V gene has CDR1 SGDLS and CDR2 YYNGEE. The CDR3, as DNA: TGTGCCAGCAGCGACGGGGACAGTGACATGAACACTGAAGCTTTCTTT. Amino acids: CASSDGDSDMNTEAFF.

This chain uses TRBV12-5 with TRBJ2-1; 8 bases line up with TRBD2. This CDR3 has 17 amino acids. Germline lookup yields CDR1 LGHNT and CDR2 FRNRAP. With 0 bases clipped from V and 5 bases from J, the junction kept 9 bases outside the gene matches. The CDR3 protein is CASGLVRTGGNDNEQFF. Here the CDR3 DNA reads TGTGCTAGTGGTTTGGTACGGACGGGAGGGAACGACAATGAGCAGTTCTTC.

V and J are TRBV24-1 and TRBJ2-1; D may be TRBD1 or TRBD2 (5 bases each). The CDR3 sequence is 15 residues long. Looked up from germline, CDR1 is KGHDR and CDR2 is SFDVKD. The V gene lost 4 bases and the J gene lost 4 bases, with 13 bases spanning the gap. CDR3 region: CATSDPWDGYNEQFF. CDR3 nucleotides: TGTGCCACCAGTGACCCCTGGGACGGATACAATGAGCAGTTCTTC.

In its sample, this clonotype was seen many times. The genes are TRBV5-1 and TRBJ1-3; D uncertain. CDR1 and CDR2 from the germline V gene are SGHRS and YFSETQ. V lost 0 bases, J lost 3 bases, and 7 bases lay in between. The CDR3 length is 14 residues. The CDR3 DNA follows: TGCGCCAGCAGCTTGGCCGGACGTGGAAACACCATATATTTT. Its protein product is CASSLAGRGNTIYF.

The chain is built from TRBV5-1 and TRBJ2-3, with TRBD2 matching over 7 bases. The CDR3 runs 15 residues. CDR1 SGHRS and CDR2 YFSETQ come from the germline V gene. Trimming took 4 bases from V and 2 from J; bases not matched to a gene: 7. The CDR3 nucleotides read TGCGCCAGCAGCCTGGGACTACCACTCACAGATACGCAGTATTTT. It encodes CASSLGLPLTDTQYF.

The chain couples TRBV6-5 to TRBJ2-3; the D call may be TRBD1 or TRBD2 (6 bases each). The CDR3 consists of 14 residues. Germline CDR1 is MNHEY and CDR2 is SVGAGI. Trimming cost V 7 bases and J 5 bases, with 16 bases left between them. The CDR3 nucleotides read TGTGCCAGCATCAAGACGGGGGCGCAAGATACGCAGTATTTT. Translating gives CASIKTGAQDTQYF.

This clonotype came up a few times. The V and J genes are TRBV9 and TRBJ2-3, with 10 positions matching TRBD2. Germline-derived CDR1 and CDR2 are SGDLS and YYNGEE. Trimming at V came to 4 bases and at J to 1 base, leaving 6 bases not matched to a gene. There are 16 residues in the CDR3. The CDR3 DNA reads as TGTGCCAGCAGCCCCTCCCTAGCGGGAGGCACAGATACGCAGTATTTT. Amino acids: CASSPSLAGGTDTQYF.

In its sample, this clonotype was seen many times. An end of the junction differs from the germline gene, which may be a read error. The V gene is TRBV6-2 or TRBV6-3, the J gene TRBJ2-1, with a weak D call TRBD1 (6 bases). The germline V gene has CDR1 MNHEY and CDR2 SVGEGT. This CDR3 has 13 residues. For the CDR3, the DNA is TGTGCCAGCATTAACCAGGGACAACCTAATGTCCTCTTC. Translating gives CASINQGQPNVLF.

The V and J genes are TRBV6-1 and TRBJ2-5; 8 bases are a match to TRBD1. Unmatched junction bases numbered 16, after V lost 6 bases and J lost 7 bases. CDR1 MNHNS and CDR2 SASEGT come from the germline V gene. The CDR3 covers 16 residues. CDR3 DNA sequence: TGTGCCAGCAGACTTGGGACAGGTGCACGCGAGGGGACCCAGTACTTC. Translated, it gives CASRLGTGAREGTQYF.

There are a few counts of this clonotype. This chain's CDR3 is CASSLGDGNTEAFF. In DNA form, the CDR3 reads TGCGCCAGCAGCTTGGGGGACGGGAACACTGAAGCTTTCTTT. The chain carries TRBV5-1 and TRBJ1-1, with D perhaps TRBD1 (5 bases). The CDR3 spans 14 residues. Trimming took off 0 bases at V and 1 base at J, with 7 bases between the two ends. Germline V lookup: CDR1 SGHRS, CDR2 YFSETQ.